The 6 T cell receptor beta chains reported below all come from one sample, sequenced in a study of T cells in Graves' hyperthyroidism and ophthalmopathy. RNA transcripts provided the source from which TCR beta CDR3 regions were amplified. The HTBI primer set served for first-round RT-PCR of the TCR CDR3. TCRdb analysed the multiplex PCR reads with MiXCR anew, one entry per CDR3 protein. Of around 290,000 distinct CDR3 sequences in the sample, approximately 15% were seen once. Material: blood. The receptors were gathered from a woman aged 55-70 years with Graves' ophthalmopathy.

The V and J genes are TRBV7-8 and TRBJ2-1; TRBD2 is a possible D gene (5 bases). Per the germline V gene, CDR1 is SGHVS and CDR2 is FQNEAQ. V was trimmed by 6 bases and J by 4 bases, leaving 16 bases between them. The CDR3 is 15 amino acids. CDR3 in amino acids: CASRSHGVYYNEQFF. The CDR3 DNA follows: TGTGCCAGCAGGTCACACGGGGTTTATTACAATGAGCAGTTCTTC.

This chain connects TRBV29-1 to TRBJ1-2, with unresolved D. Germline V gene sequence: CDR1 SQVTM, CDR2 ANQGSEA. CDR3 length equals 12 residues. V was trimmed by 4 bases and J by 1 base, leaving 7 bases between them. The CDR3 sequence: CSVVEHNYGYTF. Written as DNA, the CDR3 is TGCAGCGTTGTTGAGCATAACTATGGCTACACCTTC.

This clonotype was counted many times. The chain couples TRBV6-2 or TRBV6-3 to TRBJ2-7, with TRBD1 identical over 7 bases. CDR3 length: 11 amino acids. Germline V gene lookup returns CDR1 MNHEY and CDR2 SVGEGT. V dropped 8 bases and J dropped 6; count of bases not matched to a gene: 4. The CDR3 coding sequence is TGTGCCAGCGGTGGACAGGCCGAGCAGTACTTC. Protein sequence: CASGGQAEQYF.

The table lists this clonotype with a few counts. The V call is TRBV19, the J call TRBJ1-2; the match to TRBD1 covers 7 bases. V dropped 7 bases and J dropped 4; count of bases not matched to a gene: 12. There are 15 residues in the CDR3. Germline CDR1 is LNHDA and CDR2 is SQIVND (reference sequence). The CDR3, as DNA: TGTGCCAGTACCAATACCCCGGACAGGTTCTATGGCTACACCTTC. It is translated as CASTNTPDRFYGYTF.

This clonotype was seen repeatedly, ten times or more. The genes are TRBV7-2 and TRBJ2-3; TRBD1 agrees at 7 bases. CDR3 length equals 14 residues. With V trimmed by 3 bases and J by 7 bases, 7 bases remained unmatched. The V gene's germline CDR1 is SGHTA and CDR2 FQGNSA. The CDR3 protein is CASSLSRDSYTQYF. CDR3 bases: TGTGCCAGCAGCTTGTCCCGGGACAGCTATACGCAGTATTTT.

The genes are TRBV28 and TRBJ1-1; D is possibly TRBD1 (6 bases). Germline V gene data show CDR1 as MDHEN and CDR2 as SYDVKM. V was pared by 6 bases and J by 4 bases, with 21 bases between. The CDR3 loop spans 16 amino acids. The CDR3 nucleotides read TGTGCCAGCAGCCCGCTACATGGGGGCGCGGTCACTGAAGCTTTCTTT. Residues: CASSPLHGGAVTEAFF. The full variable domain, its missing parts supplied by reference TRBV28 and TRBJ1-1, is DVKVTQSSRYLVKRTGEKVFLECVQDMDHENMFWYRQDPGLGLRLIYFSYDVKMKEKGDIPEGYSVSREKKERFSLILESASTNQTSMYLCASSPLHGGAVTEAFFGQGTRLTVV.